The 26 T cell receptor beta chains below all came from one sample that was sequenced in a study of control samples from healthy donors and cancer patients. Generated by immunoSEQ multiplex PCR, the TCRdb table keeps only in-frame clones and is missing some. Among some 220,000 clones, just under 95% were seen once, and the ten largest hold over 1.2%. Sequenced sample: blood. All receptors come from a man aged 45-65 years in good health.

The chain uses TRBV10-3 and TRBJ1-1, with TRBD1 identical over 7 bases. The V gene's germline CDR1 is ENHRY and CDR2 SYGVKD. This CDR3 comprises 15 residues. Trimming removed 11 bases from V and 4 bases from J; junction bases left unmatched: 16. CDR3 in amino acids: CASTPGTVSFTEAFF. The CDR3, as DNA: TGTGCCTCGACCCCCGGGACAGTCAGTTTCACTGAAGCTTTCTTT.

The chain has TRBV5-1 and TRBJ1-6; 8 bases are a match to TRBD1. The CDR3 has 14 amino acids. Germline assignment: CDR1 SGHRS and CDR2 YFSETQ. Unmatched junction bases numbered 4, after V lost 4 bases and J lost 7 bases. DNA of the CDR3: TGCGCCAGCAGCCGGACAGGGCTGAATTCACCCCTCCACTTT. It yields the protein CASSRTGLNSPLHF.

Here the CDR3 reads CASSSSGGFSGNTIYF. DNA for the CDR3: TGCGCCAGCAGCTCGTCAGGGGGCTTCTCTGGAAACACCATATATTTT. This chain links TRBV5-1 with TRBJ1-3; 8 positions agree with TRBD1. Per germline, CDR1 SGHRS and CDR2 YFSETQ. This CDR3 is built from 16 residues. The V gene end was trimmed by 3 bases and the J gene end by 0 bases; junction bases not matched to a gene: 5.

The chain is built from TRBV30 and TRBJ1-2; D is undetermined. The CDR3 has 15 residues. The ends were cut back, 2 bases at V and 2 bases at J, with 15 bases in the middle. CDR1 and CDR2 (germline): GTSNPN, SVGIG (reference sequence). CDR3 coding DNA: TGTGCCTGGAGTCCTGCATGGGGTGTAAACTATGGCTACACCTTC. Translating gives CAWSPAWGVNYGYTF.

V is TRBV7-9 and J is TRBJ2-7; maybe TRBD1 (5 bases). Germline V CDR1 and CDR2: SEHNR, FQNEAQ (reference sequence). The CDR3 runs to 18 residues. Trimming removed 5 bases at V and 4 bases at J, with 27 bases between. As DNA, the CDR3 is TGTGCCAGCAGCCTCTATCGAGAAGGGGTAAGAATCCTTTACGAGCAGTACGTC. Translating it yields CASSLYREGVRILYEQYV.

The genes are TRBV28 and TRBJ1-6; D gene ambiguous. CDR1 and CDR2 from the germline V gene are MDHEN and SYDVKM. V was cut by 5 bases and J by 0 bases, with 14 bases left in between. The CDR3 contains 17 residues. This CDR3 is CASSVPLGSSYNSPLHF. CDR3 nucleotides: TGTGCCAGCAGTGTACCCCTGGGGAGCTCCTATAATTCACCCCTCCACTTT.

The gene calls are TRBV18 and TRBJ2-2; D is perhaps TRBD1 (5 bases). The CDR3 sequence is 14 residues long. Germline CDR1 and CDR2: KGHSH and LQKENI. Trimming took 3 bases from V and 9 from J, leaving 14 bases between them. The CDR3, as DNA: TGTGCCAGCTCACCTACACAAGACAGCCGGGAGCTGTTTTTT. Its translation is CASSPTQDSRELFF.

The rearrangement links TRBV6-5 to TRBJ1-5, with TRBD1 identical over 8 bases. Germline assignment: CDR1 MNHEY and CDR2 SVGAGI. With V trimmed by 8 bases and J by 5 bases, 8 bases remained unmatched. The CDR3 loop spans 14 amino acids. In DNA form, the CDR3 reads TGTGCCAGCTCGGAGACAGGGGTTGATCAGCCCCAGCATTTT. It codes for CASSETGVDQPQHF.

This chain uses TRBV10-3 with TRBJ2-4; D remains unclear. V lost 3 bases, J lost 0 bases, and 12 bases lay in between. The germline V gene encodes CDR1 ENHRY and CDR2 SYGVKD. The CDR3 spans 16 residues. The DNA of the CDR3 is TGTGCCATCAGTGATGAGGCGAAAACAGCCAAAAACATTCAGTACTTC. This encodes CAISDEAKTAKNIQYF.

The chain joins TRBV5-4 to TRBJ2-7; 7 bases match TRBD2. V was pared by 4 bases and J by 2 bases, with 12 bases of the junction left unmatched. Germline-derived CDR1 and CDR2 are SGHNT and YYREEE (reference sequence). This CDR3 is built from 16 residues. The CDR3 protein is CASSPGGGGVPYEQYF. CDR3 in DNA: TGTGCCAGCAGCCCTGGAGGTGGGGGGGTGCCCTACGAGCAGTACTTC.

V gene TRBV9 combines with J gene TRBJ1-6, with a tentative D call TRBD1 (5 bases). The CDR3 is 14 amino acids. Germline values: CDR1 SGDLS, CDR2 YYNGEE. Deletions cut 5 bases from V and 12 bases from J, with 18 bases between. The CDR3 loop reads CASSQDGGREPLHF. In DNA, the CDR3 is TGTGCCAGCAGTCAGGACGGGGGAAGGGAACCCCTCCACTTT.

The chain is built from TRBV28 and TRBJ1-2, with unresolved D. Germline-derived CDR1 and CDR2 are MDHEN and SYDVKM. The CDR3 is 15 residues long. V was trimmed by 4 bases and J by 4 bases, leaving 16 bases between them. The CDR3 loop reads CASSSTPRTFYGYTF. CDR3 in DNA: TGTGCCAGCAGTTCCACCCCCCGGACCTTCTATGGCTACACCTTC.

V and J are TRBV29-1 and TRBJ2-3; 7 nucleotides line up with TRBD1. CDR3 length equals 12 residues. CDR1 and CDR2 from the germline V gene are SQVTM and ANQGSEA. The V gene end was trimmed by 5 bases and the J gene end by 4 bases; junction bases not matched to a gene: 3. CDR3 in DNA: TGCAGCGTTTCTACAGGGGCAGATACGCAGTATTTT. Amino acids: CSVSTGADTQYF.

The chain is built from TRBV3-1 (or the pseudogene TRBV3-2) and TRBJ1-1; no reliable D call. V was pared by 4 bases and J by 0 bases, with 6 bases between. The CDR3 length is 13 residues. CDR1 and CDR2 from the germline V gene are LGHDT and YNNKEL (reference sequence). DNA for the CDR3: TGTGCCAGCAGCCTCTCTTTGAACACTGAAGCTTTCTTT. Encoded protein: CASSLSLNTEAFF.

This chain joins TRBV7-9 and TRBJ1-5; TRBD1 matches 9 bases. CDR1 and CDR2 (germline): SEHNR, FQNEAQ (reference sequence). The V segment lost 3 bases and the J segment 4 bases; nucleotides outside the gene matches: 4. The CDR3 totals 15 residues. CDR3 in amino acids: CASSFGDRENQPQHF. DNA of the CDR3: TGTGCCAGCAGCTTCGGGGACAGGGAGAATCAGCCCCAGCATTTT.

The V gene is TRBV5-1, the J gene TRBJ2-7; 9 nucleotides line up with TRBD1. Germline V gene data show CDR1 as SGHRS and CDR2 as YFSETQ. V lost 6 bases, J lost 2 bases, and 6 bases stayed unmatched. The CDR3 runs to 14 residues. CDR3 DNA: TGCGCCAGCACTACGACAGGGGGAACCTACGAGCAGTACTTC. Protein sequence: CASTTTGGTYEQYF.

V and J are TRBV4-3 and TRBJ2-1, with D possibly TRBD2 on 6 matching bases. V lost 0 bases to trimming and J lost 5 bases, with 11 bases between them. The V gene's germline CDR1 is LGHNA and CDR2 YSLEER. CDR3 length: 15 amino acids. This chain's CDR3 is CASSQEGLPNNEQFF. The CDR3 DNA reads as TGCGCCAGCAGCCAAGAGGGACTCCCTAACAATGAGCAGTTCTTC.

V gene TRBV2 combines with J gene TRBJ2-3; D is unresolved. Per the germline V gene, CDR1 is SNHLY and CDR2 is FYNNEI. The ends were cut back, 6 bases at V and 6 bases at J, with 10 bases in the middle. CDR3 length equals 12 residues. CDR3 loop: CASRGLGDTQYF. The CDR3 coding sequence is TGTGCCAGCAGAGGGTTGGGCGATACGCAGTATTTT.

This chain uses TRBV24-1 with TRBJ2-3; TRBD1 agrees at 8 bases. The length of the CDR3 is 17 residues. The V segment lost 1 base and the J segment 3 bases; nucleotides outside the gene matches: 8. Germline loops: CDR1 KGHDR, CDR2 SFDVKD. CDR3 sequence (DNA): TGTGCCACCAGTGATTTCCCCGGGACAGGAAAGACAGATACGCAGTATTTT. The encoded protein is CATSDFPGTGKTDTQYF.

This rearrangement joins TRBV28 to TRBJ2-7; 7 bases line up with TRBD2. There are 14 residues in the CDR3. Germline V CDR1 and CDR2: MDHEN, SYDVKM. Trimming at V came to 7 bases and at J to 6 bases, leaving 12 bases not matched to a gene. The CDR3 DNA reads TGTGCCAGCACCCCCCGCGGGGGAGTGAGCGAGCAGTACTTC. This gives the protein CASTPRGGVSEQYF.

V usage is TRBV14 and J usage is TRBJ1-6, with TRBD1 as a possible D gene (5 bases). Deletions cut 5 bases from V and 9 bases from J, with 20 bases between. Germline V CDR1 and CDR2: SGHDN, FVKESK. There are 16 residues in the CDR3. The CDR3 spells CASSSRMGDRSSPLHF. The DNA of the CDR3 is TGTGCCAGCAGCTCAAGAATGGGGGATCGGAGTTCACCCCTCCACTTT.

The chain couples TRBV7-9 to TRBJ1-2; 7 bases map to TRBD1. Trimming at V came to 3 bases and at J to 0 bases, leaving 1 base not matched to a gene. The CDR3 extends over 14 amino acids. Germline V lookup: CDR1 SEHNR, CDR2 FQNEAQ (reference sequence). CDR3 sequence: CASSLGQPNYGYTF. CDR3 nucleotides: TGTGCCAGCAGCTTGGGACAGCCTAACTATGGCTACACCTTC.

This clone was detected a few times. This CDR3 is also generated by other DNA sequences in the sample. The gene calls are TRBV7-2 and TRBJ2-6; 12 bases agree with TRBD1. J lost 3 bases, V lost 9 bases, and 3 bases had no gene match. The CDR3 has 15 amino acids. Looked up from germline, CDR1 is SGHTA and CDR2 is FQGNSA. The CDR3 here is CARGQGAGGANVLTF. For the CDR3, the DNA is TGTGCCAGGGGACAGGGGGCTGGTGGGGCCAACGTCCTGACTTTC.

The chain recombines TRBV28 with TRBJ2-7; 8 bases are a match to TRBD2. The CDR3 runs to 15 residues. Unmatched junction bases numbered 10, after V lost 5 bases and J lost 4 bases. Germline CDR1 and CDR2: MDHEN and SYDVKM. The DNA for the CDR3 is TGTGCCAGCAGTAAAAGGACTAGCTTCGCTTACGAGCAGTACTTC. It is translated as CASSKRTSFAYEQYF.

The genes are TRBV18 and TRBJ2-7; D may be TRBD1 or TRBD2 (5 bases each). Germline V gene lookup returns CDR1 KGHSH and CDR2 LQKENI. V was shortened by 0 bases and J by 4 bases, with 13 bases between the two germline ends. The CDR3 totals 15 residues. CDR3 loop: CASSPPNQGVYEQYF. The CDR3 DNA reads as TGTGCCAGCTCACCACCGAATCAGGGAGTGTACGAGCAGTACTTC.

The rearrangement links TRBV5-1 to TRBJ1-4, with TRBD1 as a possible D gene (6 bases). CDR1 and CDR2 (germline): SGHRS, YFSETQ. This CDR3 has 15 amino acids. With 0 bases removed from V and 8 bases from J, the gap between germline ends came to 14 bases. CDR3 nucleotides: TGCGCCAGCAGCTTGGCCGGTCAGGGGTACGAAAAACTGTTTTTT. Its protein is CASSLAGQGYEKLFF.